This TCR beta chain was retrieved from a study of blood T cell repertoires in COVID-19. For the study at large: The origin of the acute and convalescent COVID-19 samples was the United States, Italy and Spain. T cells, B-cell-depleted T cells, or PBMCs provided the cDNA or gDNA that served as material.

Germline V gives CDR1 MNHNS, CDR2 SASEGT. V was pared by 1 base and J by 2 bases, with 4 bases of the junction left unmatched. This CDR3 has 15 residues. Sequenced by immunoSEQ multiplex PCR; TCRdb stores in-frame clones only, minus some. The repertoire consists of over 150,000 clones, with about 85% occurring once and the leading ten covering 6.5% to 7.5%. The material sequenced was peripheral blood. J is TRBJ1-2 and V is TRBV6-1, with 7 bases matching TRBD1. The receptor's source is a man older than 75 with COVID-19, enrolled during active disease. The CDR3 DNA reads as TGTGCCAGCAGTGAAGGAGGGACAGCAAACTATGGCTACACCTTC. Its translation: CASSEGGTANYGYTF.